These T cell receptor beta chains were read from a single sample in a study of blood T cell repertoires in COVID-19. Using immunoSEQ multiplex PCR, the repertoire was profiled, and TCRdb retains in-frame clones only, with some absent. The sample has roughly 74,000 clones, roughly 88% seen once. The sequenced sample consisted of peripheral blood. Receptor source: a woman aged 80 or over with active or convalescent COVID-19. Each CDR3 is given with its conserved first and last residue. Each record gives: J gene, D gene, clone size, CDR3 length, V gene, CDR3 DNA, CDR3 protein. D genes are given only for firm matches. Part of the rows lack a size; the others show once, few, many or a class for expanded clones.

j_gene: TRBJ2-3
d_gene: -
abundance: -
len: 13
v_gene: TRBV19
CDR3nt: TGTGCCAGTAGAGGAGCTAGCACAGATACGCAGTATTTT
CDR3aa: CASRGASTDTQYF

j_gene: TRBJ2-1
d_gene: TRBD1
abundance: -
len: 13
v_gene: TRBV7-2
CDR3nt: TGTGCCAGCAGCCGGGACAGGGGTGATGAGCAGTTCTTC
CDR3aa: CASSRDRGDEQFF

j_gene: TRBJ2-7
d_gene: -
abundance: -
len: 14
v_gene: TRBV7-2
CDR3nt: TGTGCCAGCAGCCCCCAGGTCCGGGGGAACGAGCAGTACTTC
CDR3aa: CASSPQVRGNEQYF

j_gene: TRBJ1-4
d_gene: -
abundance: -
len: 15
v_gene: TRBV4-3
CDR3nt: TGCGCCAGCAGCCAGTACAGGGCCTATAATGAAAAACTGTTTTTT
CDR3aa: CASSQYRAYNEKLFF

j_gene: TRBJ2-7
d_gene: TRBD2
abundance: -
len: 14
v_gene: TRBV5-8
CDR3nt: TGTGCCAGCAGCTTGGAGCGGGGGGGGAACGAGCAGTACTTC
CDR3aa: CASSLERGGNEQYF

j_gene: TRBJ2-1
d_gene: -
abundance: -
len: 14
v_gene: TRBV10-3
CDR3nt: TGTGCCATCAGTGAGACCAACAGAGGGCAAGAGCAGTTCTTC
CDR3aa: CAISETNRGQEQFF

j_gene: TRBJ2-2
d_gene: TRBD2
abundance: -
len: 17
v_gene: TRBV14
CDR3nt: TGTGCCAGCAGCCAAAACCCGACTAGCGGATCCACCGGGGAGCTGTTTTTT
CDR3aa: CASSQNPTSGSTGELFF

j_gene: TRBJ1-1
d_gene: -
abundance: -
len: 15
v_gene: TRBV3-1/TRBV3-2
CDR3nt: TGTGCCAGCAGCCAAGACCCCGGGGTGGACACTGAAGCTTTCTTT
CDR3aa: CASSQDPGVDTEAFF

j_gene: TRBJ2-1
d_gene: TRBD1
abundance: -
len: 12
v_gene: TRBV19
CDR3nt: TGTGCCAGTACCGAAGACAGGGGAGGGCAGTTCTTC
CDR3aa: CASTEDRGGQFF

j_gene: TRBJ2-2
d_gene: -
abundance: -
len: 14
v_gene: TRBV29-1
CDR3nt: TGCAGCGTTGGGAGGCAAACTAACACCGGGGAGCTGTTTTTT
CDR3aa: CSVGRQTNTGELFF

j_gene: TRBJ2-3
d_gene: TRBD1
abundance: -
len: 15
v_gene: TRBV11-2
CDR3nt: TGTGCCAGCAGCTTAGAAGCAGGGGGAACAGATACGCAGTATTTT
CDR3aa: CASSLEAGGTDTQYF

j_gene: TRBJ1-2
d_gene: TRBD1
abundance: -
len: 15
v_gene: TRBV6-1
CDR3nt: TGTGCCAGCAGTCAAACGGACAGGGCGAACTATGGCTACACCTTC
CDR3aa: CASSQTDRANYGYTF

j_gene: TRBJ1-6
d_gene: TRBD1
abundance: few
len: 13
v_gene: TRBV2
CDR3nt: TGTGCCAGCAGTGACAGGGGGAATTCACCCCTCCACTTT
CDR3aa: CASSDRGNSPLHF

j_gene: TRBJ1-1
d_gene: TRBD1
abundance: -
len: 14
v_gene: TRBV27
CDR3nt: TGTGCCAGCAGTGCCACAGGGGTCCACACTGAAGCTTTCTTT
CDR3aa: CASSATGVHTEAFF

j_gene: TRBJ2-3
d_gene: -
abundance: -
len: 12
v_gene: TRBV6-4
CDR3nt: TGTGCCAGCAGCGGGGGCACAGATACGCAGTATTTT
CDR3aa: CASSGGTDTQYF

j_gene: TRBJ1-2
d_gene: -
abundance: -
len: 15
v_gene: TRBV24-1
CDR3nt: TGTGCCACCAGTGACGCAGGGCGCACTAACTATGGCTACACCTTC
CDR3aa: CATSDAGRTNYGYTF

j_gene: TRBJ1-2
d_gene: -
abundance: -
len: 14
v_gene: TRBV30
CDR3nt: TGTGCCTGGAGTAAGGGGATCACGGACTATGGCTACACCTTC
CDR3aa: CAWSKGITDYGYTF

j_gene: TRBJ2-5
d_gene: -
abundance: -
len: 14
v_gene: TRBV5-1
CDR3nt: TGCGCCAGCAGCCCAGATCGGGGCCAAGAGACCCAGTACTTC
CDR3aa: CASSPDRGQETQYF

j_gene: TRBJ2-7
d_gene: TRBD1
abundance: -
len: 15
v_gene: TRBV9
CDR3nt: TGTGCCAGCAGCGTAGATCAGGGGGCGGGTCTCGAGCAGTACTTC
CDR3aa: CASSVDQGAGLEQYF

j_gene: TRBJ2-7
d_gene: TRBD1
abundance: once
len: 14
v_gene: TRBV6-5
CDR3nt: TGTGCCAGCAGTTACTATGGACAGGGCTACGAGCAGTACTTC
CDR3aa: CASSYYGQGYEQYF

j_gene: TRBJ1-2
d_gene: TRBD1
abundance: -
len: 14
v_gene: TRBV5-6
CDR3nt: TGTGCCAGCAGCCAGGGACAGGGACACTATGGCTACACCTTC
CDR3aa: CASSQGQGHYGYTF